This record concerns one TCR beta chain sequence. The antigen is not known. Between the trimmed V and J ends, which lost 5 bases and 2 bases, there was a span of 16 bases. This CDR3 spans 16 amino acids. Germline V lookup: CDR1 SEHNR, CDR2 FQNEAQ (reference sequence). The data derive from a study of cytomegalovirus exposure and HLA in healthy donors. Though nominally healthy at sampling, donors likely had unrecorded immune exposures. Study-wide findings and caveats: TRBV6-2, TRBV6-3 and some other V segments were excluded as indistinguishable. CMV antigen specificity was confirmed in vitro for three CMV-associated chains. As a later analysis showed, a missense DCLRE1C variant was linked to trimming of TCR beta V- and J-genes.

The PCR ran on 60 Vbeta and 13 Jbeta primers. This table comes from immunoSEQ multiplex PCR, and its TCRdb copy is limited to in-frame clones, with some not included. The sample consists of approximately 130,000 clones, 75% of them appearing once. The sequencing sample was made of PBMCs. The chain employs TRBV7-9 and TRBJ1-5; perhaps TRBD1 as D (5 bases). This sequence originates from a man aged 25 to 40 in good health and CMV-seronegative. CDR3 coding DNA: TGTGCCAGCAGCCCCGGCAGGGCGAATGGCAATCAGCCCCAGCATTTT. Its protein product is CASSPGRANGNQPQHF.